The T cell receptor (beta chain) described here comes from a study of prognosis after radiotherapy for stage I lung cancer. TCR beta CDR3 amplification from genomic DNA was performed by two-round multiplex PCR. Gene-specific TRBV and TRBJ primers were used in PCR round one. TCRdb passed the multiplex PCR reads through MiXCR, listing each CDR3 protein once. Seen here are around 59,000 distinct CDR3 sequences, roughly 29% observed once, and the top ten hold around 8%. A few counts support this clonotype. The CDR3 spans 14 residues. V lost 11 bases, J lost 1 base, and 15 bases lay in between. CDR1 and CDR2 from the germline V gene are ENHRY and SYGVKD.

The chain combines TRBV10-3 with TRBJ2-1; D is uncertain. The sample consisted of PBMCs, taken before or after stereotactic body radiation therapy (not recorded which). The clonotype was recovered from a donor older than 45 with non-small cell lung cancer. CDR3 sequence: CAAFVPGSYNEQFF. CDR3 DNA sequence: TGTGCCGCGTTCGTCCCCGGGTCCTACAATGAGCAGTTCTTC.